The present TCR beta chain was sequenced within a study of T cell repertoires in cytomegalovirus infection. The overall study: Public TCR beta signature analysis indicated the presence of both CMV infection and matching HLA type.

TCRdb reprocessed the reads with MiXCR, giving one entry per CDR3 protein. This table has approximately 500,000 distinct CDR3 sequences, approximately 16% appearing once. Findings of the study overall: CMV carriers having the relevant HLA were flagged by cumulative public TCR beta family frequency. The study found HLA-C-restricted CMV-specific TCR beta clonotypes dominating the ex vivo response.

With regard to this clonotype: The antigen is unknown.

Per germline, CDR1 SGDLS and CDR2 YYNGEE. The CDR3 runs to 15 residues. Trimming removed 0 bases from V and 4 bases from J, with 10 bases in between. The V call is TRBV9, the J call TRBJ1-4; D is perhaps TRBD1 (5 bases). Material for sequencing was CD8+ T cells from PBMCs. The origin of this receptor is a human donor in good health (CMV status not recorded). Some clones in this sample may be carry-over from other donors' samples. The CDR3 coding sequence is TGTGCCAGCAGCGTAGCCGGGACCGATAATGAAAAACTGTTTTTT. Encoded protein: CASSVAGTDNEKLFF. Based on the CDR3 plus reference TRBV9 and TRBJ1-4, the full variable domain is DSGVTQTPKHLITATGQRVTLRCSPRSGDLSVYWYQQSLDQGLQFLIQYYNGEERAKGNILERFSAQQFPDLHSELNLSSLELGDSALYFCASSVAGTDNEKLFFGSGTQLSVL.